The 23 T cell receptor beta chains listed next were all sequenced from one sample in a study of blood T cell repertoires in COVID-19. Profiled with immunoSEQ multiplex PCR; TCRdb holds only in-frame clones, not every one. Among some 190,000 clones listed, about 88% were seen once. The sequencing input was peripheral blood. These receptors all stem from a woman in her forties who had recovered from COVID-19.

On this clone itself: Within the sample, other DNA sequences also encode this same CDR3. The genes are TRBV28 and TRBJ1-2, with 8 bases that match TRBD1. This CDR3 is built from 12 residues. Germline loops: CDR1 MDHEN, CDR2 SYDVKM. V shed 7 bases and J 5 bases; nucleotides not matched to a gene: 3. The CDR3 here is CASTRTGYGYTF. The DNA for the CDR3 is TGTGCCAGCACGCGGACAGGGTATGGCTACACCTTC.

The rearrangement joins TRBV5-1 to TRBJ2-4, with 8 bases that match TRBD2. This CDR3 contains 15 residues. After removal of 4 bases from V and 7 bases from J, the junction contained 10 bases not matched to a gene. Germline CDR1 reads SGHRS; CDR2 reads YFSETQ. CDR3 sequence (DNA): TGCGCCAGCAGCCCTGGGCTAGCGGGTGCCAACATTCAGTACTTC. It yields the protein CASSPGLAGANIQYF.

V and J are TRBV7-7 and TRBJ1-1, with D tentatively TRBD1 (5 bases). V gave up 2 bases and J gave up 3 bases, with 7 bases separating them. This CDR3 comprises 13 residues. Germline CDR1 SSHAT, CDR2 FNYEAQ (reference sequence). For the CDR3, the DNA is TGTGCCAGCAGCTTACGCAGGGACACTGAAGCTTTCTTT. Translation: CASSLRRDTEAFF. Based on the CDR3 plus reference TRBV7-7 and TRBJ1-1, the full variable domain is GAGVSQSPRYKVTKRGQDVTLRCDPISSHATLYWYQQALGQGPEFLTYFNYEAQPDKSGLPSDRFSAERPEGSISTLTIQRTEQRDSAMYRCASSLRRDTEAFFGQGTRLTVV.

The chain joins TRBV9 to TRBJ2-1; D may be TRBD1 (5 bases). From germline, CDR1 is SGDLS and CDR2 YYNGEE. V lost 0 bases, J lost 2 bases, and 9 bases lay in between. This CDR3 is built from 15 residues. As DNA, the CDR3 is TGTGCCAGCAGCGTAGGTGGGGCCACCTACAATGAGCAGTTCTTC. It codes for CASSVGGATYNEQFF.

The V and J genes are TRBV13 and TRBJ2-3; TRBD2 matches 8 bases. V dropped 4 bases and J dropped 4; count of bases not matched to a gene: 13. CDR3 length: 17 residues. Germline values: CDR1 PRHDT, CDR2 FYEKMQ (reference sequence). CDR3 DNA sequence: TGTGCCAGCAGCTCCACCTGGGCGGGAGGCGGCGCAGATACGCAGTATTTT. Its protein product is CASSSTWAGGGADTQYF.

V and J are TRBV5-1 and TRBJ1-4; 7 positions match TRBD1. The CDR3 covers 13 residues. Germline values: CDR1 SGHRS, CDR2 YFSETQ. J lost 8 bases, V lost 7 bases, and 8 bases had no gene match. The CDR3 bases are TGCGCCAGCGCGAAGGGGGCAGGGGAAAAACTGTTTTTT. It codes for CASAKGAGEKLFF.

This sequence joins TRBV12-5 and TRBJ1-5; 9 bases map to TRBD1. This CDR3 region has 16 residues. V lost 2 bases, J lost 2 bases, and 4 bases stayed unmatched. CDR1 is LGHNT, CDR2 FRNRAP, per germline. DNA for the CDR3: TGTGCTAGTGGTTTGCCGACAGGGGGAGGCAATCAGCCCCAGCATTTT. As protein: CASGLPTGGGNQPQHF.

CDR3 nucleotide sequence: TGCGCCAGCAGCCAATCCGACTTCTCCTACAATGAGCAGTTCTTC. This codes for CASSQSDFSYNEQFF. The gene calls are TRBV4-1 and TRBJ2-1; D not certain. The germline gives CDR1 MGHRA, CDR2 YSYEKL. The ends were cut back, 2 bases at V and 0 bases at J, with 8 bases in the middle. The CDR3 loop spans 15 amino acids.

The table lists this clone with a count of one. The chain uses TRBV4-2 and TRBJ2-6, with 7 bases that match TRBD2. The CDR3 is 17 amino acids. The junction had 2 bases not matched to a gene; V was cut back by 0 bases and J by 0 bases. Germline CDR1 is LGHNA and CDR2 is YNFKEQ. The CDR3 sequence: CASSQDGGISGANVLTF. The DNA of the CDR3 is TGTGCCAGCAGCCAAGACGGGGGGATCTCTGGGGCCAACGTCCTGACTTTC.

The chain joins TRBV5-1 to TRBJ2-4, with 9 bases identical to TRBD2. The germline V gene encodes CDR1 SGHRS and CDR2 YFSETQ. There are 16 residues in the CDR3. After removal of 4 bases from V and 1 base from J, the junction contained 6 bases not matched to a gene. As DNA, the CDR3 is TGCGCCAGCAGCCCCAGGGCGGGAGGGGCCAAAAACATTCAGTACTTC. Residues: CASSPRAGGAKNIQYF.

The chain has TRBV10-3 and TRBJ2-4; maybe TRBD1 (5 bases). Germline assignment: CDR1 ENHRY and CDR2 SYGVKD. Trimming took 6 bases from V and 0 from J, leaving 12 bases between them. The CDR3 extends over 15 amino acids. CDR3: CAISPGNPAKNIQYF. The CDR3 DNA reads TGTGCCATCAGCCCAGGGAACCCAGCCAAAAACATTCAGTACTTC.

The genes are TRBV19 and TRBJ1-4; D unclear. The CDR3 totals 15 residues. V shed 3 bases and J shed 4 bases, with 12 bases lying between them. The V gene's germline CDR1 is LNHDA and CDR2 SQIVND (reference sequence). The CDR3: CASSMGGQVNEKLFF. As DNA, the CDR3 is TGTGCCAGTAGTATGGGCGGGCAGGTTAATGAAAAACTGTTTTTT.

The chain employs TRBV7-9 and TRBJ1-4, with 8 positions matching TRBD1. Losses at the gene ends were 3 bases for V and 6 bases for J; bases not matched to a gene: 6. The CDR3 has 15 residues. The germline V gene encodes CDR1 SEHNR and CDR2 FQNEAQ (reference sequence). CDR3 in DNA: TGTGCCAGCAGCTTCGGCACAGGGGGTGATGAAAAACTGTTTTTT. As protein: CASSFGTGGDEKLFF.

The chain carries TRBV5-1 and TRBJ1-6, with TRBD1 matching 9 bases. Germline V gene sequence: CDR1 SGHRS, CDR2 YFSETQ. V lost 0 bases and J lost 7; bases outside the gene matches: 11. CDR3 length equals 18 residues. The CDR3 DNA is TGCGCCAGCAGCTTGGGGCCGCAGGGACAGGGAGGGAATTCACCCCTCCACTTT. It yields the protein CASSLGPQGQGGNSPLHF.

The rearrangement uses TRBV4-1 and TRBJ1-2, with TRBD1 matching over 7 bases. CDR3 length equals 14 residues. Unmatched junction bases numbered 3, after V lost 0 bases and J lost 5 bases. Germline V lookup: CDR1 MGHRA, CDR2 YSYEKL. CDR3 sequence reads: CASSQDGTEYGYTF. For the CDR3, the DNA is TGCGCCAGCAGCCAAGATGGGACAGAATATGGCTACACCTTC.

V and J are TRBV28 and TRBJ1-2; 9 nucleotides agree with TRBD1. This CDR3 is built from 14 residues. Germline CDR1 is MDHEN and CDR2 is SYDVKM. Losses at the gene ends were 8 bases for V and 10 bases for J; bases not matched to a gene: 14. The CDR3 DNA reads as TGTGCCAGCGAAACTCCGGGACAGGGCTTCTTCTACACCTTC. Protein: CASETPGQGFFYTF.

This chain joins TRBV7-2 and TRBJ1-3, with D perhaps TRBD1 (5 bases). Trimming left V 0 bases short and J 1 base short, with 10 bases between. Germline assignment: CDR1 SGHTA and CDR2 FQGNSA. The CDR3 runs 16 residues. The chain's CDR3 is CASSLATGVSGNTIYF. CDR3 DNA: TGTGCCAGCAGCTTAGCCACGGGGGTTTCTGGAAACACCATATATTTT.

V gene TRBV19 combines with J gene TRBJ1-2; possibly TRBD1 for D (5 bases). The CDR3 consists of 18 residues. Germline CDR1 is LNHDA and CDR2 is SQIVND (reference sequence). Deletions cut 5 bases from V and 4 bases from J, with 26 bases between. CDR3: CASSPRGSGYFVSYGYTF. Written as DNA, the CDR3 is TGTGCCAGTAGTCCTCGGGGGTCGGGGTATTTCGTCTCCTATGGCTACACCTTC.

The chain uses TRBV28 and TRBJ1-4; D gene unclear. V was shortened by 6 bases and J by 0 bases, with 11 bases between the two germline ends. CDR3 length equals 15 residues. Germline assignment: CDR1 MDHEN and CDR2 SYDVKM. Here the CDR3 reads CASRAVRTTNEKLFF. The CDR3 coding sequence is TGTGCCAGCAGGGCCGTAAGAACAACTAATGAAAAACTGTTTTTT.

The gene calls are TRBV28 and TRBJ1-5; D is unclear. CDR3 size: 12 residues. Germline V gene lookup returns CDR1 MDHEN and CDR2 SYDVKM. V gave up 7 bases and J gave up 8 bases, with 12 bases separating them. CDR3 region: CASTQTLEPQHF. CDR3 coding DNA: TGTGCCAGCACCCAAACCTTAGAGCCCCAGCATTTT.

This clone has more than one count but fewer than ten. The V and J genes are TRBV3-1 (or the pseudogene TRBV3-2) and TRBJ2-1; 7 bases are a match to TRBD2. V shed 4 bases, J shed 8 bases, and the junction held 14 bases outside the gene matches. The germline V gene has CDR1 LGHDT and CDR2 YNNKEL (reference sequence). This CDR3 has 16 residues. The chain's CDR3 is CASSPLPPGLGDEQFF. The CDR3 coding sequence is TGTGCCAGCAGCCCGCTCCCACCCGGACTAGGGGATGAGCAGTTCTTC.

The J gene is TRBJ1-4, the V gene TRBV30; TRBD1 is a possible D gene (6 bases). Deletions cut 3 bases from V and 4 bases from J, with 18 bases between. Per the germline V gene, CDR1 is GTSNPN and CDR2 is SVGIG (reference sequence). The CDR3 is 16 residues long. The CDR3 protein is CAWRAEGGRGNEKLFF. The CDR3, as DNA: TGTGCCTGGAGAGCAGAGGGGGGGCGCGGTAATGAAAAACTGTTTTTT.

This chain uses TRBV3-1 (or the pseudogene TRBV3-2) with TRBJ2-6; 7 bases agree with TRBD2. V was pared by 8 bases and J by 2 bases, with 6 bases of the junction left unmatched. The CDR3 is 15 residues long. From germline, CDR1 is LGHDT and CDR2 YNNKEL (reference sequence). CDR3 nucleotides: TGTGCCAGCGCCGGGGGGAGGACTGGGGCCAACGTCCTGACTTTC. Protein: CASAGGRTGANVLTF.